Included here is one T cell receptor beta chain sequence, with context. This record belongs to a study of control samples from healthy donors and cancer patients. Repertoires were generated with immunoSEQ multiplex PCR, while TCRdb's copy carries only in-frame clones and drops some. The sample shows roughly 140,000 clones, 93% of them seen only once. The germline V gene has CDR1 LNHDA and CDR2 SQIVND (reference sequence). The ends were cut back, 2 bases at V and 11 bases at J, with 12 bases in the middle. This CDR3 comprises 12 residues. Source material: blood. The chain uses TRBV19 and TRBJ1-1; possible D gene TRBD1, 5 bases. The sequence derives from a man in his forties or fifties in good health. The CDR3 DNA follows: TGTGCCAGTAGTATAAGCGGGGCCAGGGCTTTCTTT. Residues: CASSISGARAFF.